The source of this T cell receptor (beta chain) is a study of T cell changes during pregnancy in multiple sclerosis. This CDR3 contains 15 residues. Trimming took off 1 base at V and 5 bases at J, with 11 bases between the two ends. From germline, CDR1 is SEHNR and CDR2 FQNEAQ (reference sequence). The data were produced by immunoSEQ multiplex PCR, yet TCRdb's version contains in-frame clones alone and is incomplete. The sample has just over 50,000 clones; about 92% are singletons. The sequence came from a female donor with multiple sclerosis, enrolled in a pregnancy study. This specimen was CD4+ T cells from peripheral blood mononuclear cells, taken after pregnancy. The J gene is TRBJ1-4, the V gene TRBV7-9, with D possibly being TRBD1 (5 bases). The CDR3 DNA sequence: TGTGCCAGCAGCTTAGGCGACAGCCTAAATGAAAAACTGTTTTTT. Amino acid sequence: CASSLGDSLNEKLFF.